The 13 T cell receptor beta chains below come from one sample, sequenced in a study of T cell responses to AZD1222 COVID-19 vaccine (dated by TCRdb to the early 2020s). The library was built by means of the immunoSEQ multiplex PCR assay. TCRdb provides this immuneACCESS table in a form limited to in-frame rearrangements. Some clones are lacking; in checked studies, under half of them reflect an unresolved V gene, and why the rest are absent is not known. The sample yields 120,000 to 150,000 clones; about nine tenths were counted once. The ten largest clones represent 1.5% to 2% of the sample. This sample's time point label indicates: about 28 days (+/-7) after the second vaccine dose. Here the sequenced sample was peripheral blood, taken 28 days after the second AZD1222 dose. The receptors shown here come from an adult who received the AZD1222 COVID-19 vaccine.

This chain connects TRBV5-1 to TRBJ2-4, with TRBD2 matching 7 bases. Trimming removed 3 bases from V and 1 base from J; junction bases left unmatched: 13. Germline V gene sequence: CDR1 SGHRS, CDR2 YFSETQ. CDR3 size: 18 residues. The CDR3 region has the DNA TGCGCCAGCAGCTCCGGGGGGACTGCGCGAGGGGCCAAAAACATTCAGTACTTC. This gives the protein CASSSGGTARGAKNIQYF.

The CDR3 bases are TGTGCCAGCAGCTTAACGGGCCCGGGACAGGGGAATTCACCCCTCCACTTT. Translating it yields CASSLTGPGQGNSPLHF. The chain carries TRBV7-3 and TRBJ1-6, with 10 bases that match TRBD1. The CDR3 consists of 17 residues. The ends lost 0 bases at V and 7 bases at J; junction bases unmatched: 6. Germline-derived CDR1 and CDR2 are SGHTA and FQGTGA.

V gene TRBV25-1 combines with J gene TRBJ1-2; no firm D call. Germline V gene sequence: CDR1 MGHDK, CDR2 SYGVNS. Trimming left V 3 bases short and J 8 bases short, with 16 bases between. There are 14 residues in the CDR3. The chain's CDR3 is CASSDRASFWGYTF. The CDR3 nucleotides read TGTGCCAGCAGTGACCGGGCTTCATTCTGGGGCTACACCTTC.

V is TRBV19 and J is TRBJ2-5, with a possible D match to TRBD1 (5 bases). Germline V gene data show CDR1 as LNHDA and CDR2 as SQIVND (reference sequence). V lost 5 bases and J 3 bases, leaving 13 bases between the germline ends. The CDR3 length is 14 residues. CDR3 sequence: CASSPPDREETQYF. CDR3 nucleotides: TGTGCCAGTAGTCCCCCAGACAGAGAAGAGACCCAGTACTTC.

V and J are TRBV18 and TRBJ2-5; D gene uncertain. The germline gives CDR1 KGHSH, CDR2 LQKENI. Trimming took 5 bases from V and 2 from J, leaving 9 bases between them. The length of the CDR3 is 13 residues. The CDR3 reads CASSAARQETQYF. In DNA form, the CDR3 reads TGTGCCAGCTCAGCCGCCAGACAAGAGACCCAGTACTTC.

This clone was seen a single time. The chain combines TRBV4-3 with TRBJ1-2; D perhaps matches TRBD1 (5 bases). The CDR3 covers 15 residues. The V end lost 0 bases, the J end lost 7 bases, and 15 bases lay between the germline ends. Germline CDR1 and CDR2: LGHNA and YSLEER. The CDR3 DNA follows: TGCGCCAGCAGCCAAGAGTGGCAGGGTTTTGGTGGCTACACCTTC. Translation: CASSQEWQGFGGYTF.

The chain uses TRBV6-2 or TRBV6-3 and TRBJ1-1; 11 bases line up with TRBD1. With V trimmed by 2 bases and J by 4 bases, 3 bases remained unmatched. The CDR3 totals 15 residues. Looked up from germline, CDR1 is MNHEY and CDR2 is SVGEGT. DNA for the CDR3: TGTGCCAGCAGTTACGGAGGGACAGGGGGCACTGAAGCTTTCTTT. Encoded protein: CASSYGGTGGTEAFF.

The rearrangement joins TRBV10-1 to TRBJ1-6; D uncertain. This CDR3 comprises 12 residues. Germline CDR1 reads WNHNN; CDR2 reads SYGVQD (reference sequence). The V end lost 3 bases, the J end lost 14 bases, and 11 bases lay between the germline ends. The CDR3 region is CASSDSRAALHF. The CDR3 DNA sequence: TGCGCCAGCAGTGATAGCCGGGCGGCCCTCCACTTT.

A single count supports this clone. This sequence joins TRBV3-1 (or the pseudogene TRBV3-2) and TRBJ2-7, with 15 bases that match TRBD2. Germline CDR1 and CDR2: LGHDT and YNNKEL (reference sequence). The CDR3 length is 15 residues. V lost 4 bases, J lost 4 bases, and 2 bases stayed unmatched. The CDR3 sequence is CASSPGTSGRYEQYF. CDR3 bases: TGTGCCAGCAGCCCAGGGACTAGCGGGAGGTACGAGCAGTACTTC.

V and J are TRBV6-2 or TRBV6-3 and TRBJ2-7, with 7 bases that match TRBD1. V gave up 5 bases and J gave up 0 bases; unmatched junction bases: 4. Per the germline V gene, CDR1 is MNHEY and CDR2 is SVGEGT. The length of the CDR3 is 14 residues. The CDR3, as DNA: TGTGCCAGCAGTCCCCGGGACAGCTCCTACGAGCAGTACGTC. This codes for CASSPRDSSYEQYV.

This chain joins TRBV28 and TRBJ1-6, with 9 bases matching TRBD1. Germline V gene sequence: CDR1 MDHEN, CDR2 SYDVKM. V gave up 3 bases and J gave up 10 bases; unmatched junction bases: 4. The CDR3 extends over 14 amino acids. CDR3 in amino acids: CASSLDRGGSPLHF. The CDR3 nucleotides read TGTGCCAGCAGTTTGGACAGGGGCGGCTCACCCCTCCACTTT. The full variable domain, rest sourced from reference TRBV28 and TRBJ1-6, is DVKVTQSSRYLVKRTGEKVFLECVQDMDHENMFWYRQDPGLGLRLIYFSYDVKMKEKGDIPEGYSVSREKKERFSLILESASTNQTSMYLCASSLDRGGSPLHFGNGTRLTVT.

This clone was counted once. Other DNA sequences from this sample encode an identical CDR3 as well. This chain uses TRBV19 with TRBJ1-5; 8 bases agree with TRBD1. The CDR3 length is 14 residues. The ends lost 5 bases at V and 4 bases at J; junction bases unmatched: 4. Germline V CDR1 and CDR2: LNHDA, SQIVND (reference sequence). The CDR3 bases are TGTGCCAGTAGTGCAACAGGGGGAAATCAGCCCCAGCATTTT. It encodes CASSATGGNQPQHF. Variable domain in full (rest from reference TRBV19 and TRBJ1-5): DGGITQSPKYLFRKEGQNVTLSCEQNLNHDAMYWYRQDPGQGLRLIYYSQIVNDFQKGDIAEGYSVSREKKESFPLTVTSAQKNPTAFYLCASSATGGNQPQHFGDGTRLSIL.

The chain recombines TRBV6-5 with TRBJ2-3, with TRBD2 identical over 10 bases. After removal of 5 bases from V and 1 base from J, the junction contained 3 bases not matched to a gene. Germline CDR1 reads MNHEY; CDR2 reads SVGAGI. The CDR3 consists of 15 residues. The CDR3 nucleotides read TGTGCCAGCAGTAGTCTAGCGGGGGGCACAGATACGCAGTATTTT. It codes for CASSSLAGGTDTQYF.